What follows are 5 T cell receptor beta chains derived from one specimen sequenced in a study of tumor-infiltrating lymphocytes in primary liver carcinoma. A constant-region primer served to make TCR beta cDNA from roughly 500 ng total RNA. It was through three nested multiplex PCR rounds of slightly modified ARM-PCR that TCR beta libraries arose. The first two PCR rounds used TRBV1-TRBV30 forward primers with a C-beta reverse primer, about 10 cycles each. TCRdb re-derived calls from the multiplex PCR reads in MiXCR, one entry per CDR3 protein. The sample has 100,000 or so distinct CDR3 sequences, more than 65% seen once. Taking roughly 18-32 mg of unsorted bulk tissue, the authors co-extracted RNA and DNA. Sequencing used liver tumor tissue from sampling region 5. Subset given: tumor region T5, tumor centre. The source of these receptors is a woman aged 60-70 years with primary liver carcinoma and hepatitis B virus infection.

Turning to this clonotype: One junction end disagrees with the germline gene, perhaps due to a read error. This chain connects TRBV11-1 to TRBJ2-1; 8 bases map to TRBD2. The CDR3 spans 15 residues. Germline CDR1 and CDR2: SGHAT and FQDESV (reference sequence). DNA for the CDR3: TGTGTCAGCACGGGCCCCCATATAGCGGGAAATGAGCAGTCCTTC. Translation gives CVSTGPHIAGNEQSF.

With regard to this clonotype: The germline gene is not matched at one end of the junction; a read error may be the cause. The chain employs TRBV19 and TRBJ1-5, with D tentatively TRBD1 (5 bases). The CDR3 consists of 15 residues. Looked up from germline, CDR1 is LNHDA and CDR2 is SQIVND (reference sequence). CDR3 amino acids: CASSITWGLNQSQHF. In DNA, the CDR3 is TGTGCCAGTAGTATAACGTGGGGACTTAATCAGTCCCAGCATTTT.

This clonotype was seen many times. The chain employs TRBV12-3 or TRBV12-4 and TRBJ1-5; D possibly corresponds to TRBD1 (5 bases). The V end was cut by 6 bases, the J end by 1 base, with 13 bases between. The CDR3 contains 15 residues. The CDR3 sequence: CASSPGAESNQPQHF. The CDR3 DNA sequence: TGTGCCAGCAGCCCCGGGGCGGAGAGCAATCAGCCCCAGCATTTT.

In the case of this clonotype: This may stem from a read error, because a much larger clone lies one nucleotide away. The chain employs TRBV6-2 or TRBV6-3 and TRBJ1-4; 10 nucleotides align to TRBD1. CDR3 length equals 15 residues. Germline V CDR1 and CDR2: MNHEY, SVGEGT. The CDR3 nucleotides are TGTGCCAGCAGCCCGGGACAGGGGTTGGATGAAAAACTGTATTTT. This gives the protein CASSPGQGLDEKLYF.

With respect to this clonotype: At one end, the junction sequence differs from germline, possibly due to a read error. The J gene is TRBJ2-4, the V gene TRBV4-1; 16 bases map to TRBD2. CDR1 and CDR2 (germline): MGHRA, YSYEKL. There are 18 residues in the CDR3. The CDR3 loop is CANSLGLAGGPAKNIQYF. For the CDR3, the DNA is TGCGCCAACAGCCTGGGACTAGCGGGAGGGCCAGCCAAAAACATTCAGTACTTC.